Following are 8 T cell receptor beta chains from one sample sequenced in a study of T cell changes during pregnancy in multiple sclerosis. The repertoire was sequenced with immunoSEQ multiplex PCR; TCRdb's copy has only in-frame clones and lacks some. The sample contains about 120,000 clones, roughly 92% of which appear only once. The sample consisted of peripheral blood, taken before pregnancy. The receptors come from a female donor with multiple sclerosis, enrolled in a pregnancy study.

This chain links TRBV5-5 with TRBJ1-1; possible D gene TRBD1, 6 bases. Germline assignment: CDR1 SGHKS and CDR2 YYEKEE (reference sequence). Trimming stripped 4 bases from V and 0 bases from J, with 13 bases between. The CDR3 runs to 15 residues. CDR3 bases: TGTGCCAGCAGCCTCCTGGGACATTTGAACACTGAAGCTTTCTTT. This sequence encodes CASSLLGHLNTEAFF.

V is TRBV5-6 and J is TRBJ1-5, with 9 bases that match TRBD1. V was clipped by 4 bases and J by 3 bases; unmatched bases: 8. The CDR3 contains 16 residues. The germline V gene encodes CDR1 SGHDT and CDR2 YYEEEE. CDR3 bases: TGTGCCAGCAGCACAGGGGGACAGGGATACAATCAGCCCCAGCATTTT. Translation gives CASSTGGQGYNQPQHF.

This chain links TRBV11-3 with TRBJ2-1; 12 bases agree with TRBD1. J gave up 6 bases and V 4 bases, and 4 bases lay outside the gene matches. The CDR3 length is 15 residues. Per the germline V gene, CDR1 is SGHNT and CDR2 is YENEEA. CDR3 residues: CASSSGQGAVNEQFF. For the CDR3, the DNA is TGTGCCAGCAGCTCGGGACAGGGGGCGGTCAATGAGCAGTTCTTC.

The CDR3 DNA reads TGTGCCAGCAGCTTAGATGGGAGGACCGATCAGCCCCAGCATTTT. Amino acids: CASSLDGRTDQPQHF. The chain joins TRBV7-8 to TRBJ1-5; D unclear. This CDR3 is 15 amino acids long. Germline values: CDR1 SGHVS, CDR2 FQNEAQ. Between the trimmed V and J ends, which lost 1 base and 5 bases, there was a span of 12 bases.

The chain recombines TRBV7-9 with TRBJ2-7; D unresolved. Germline loops: CDR1 SEHNR, CDR2 FQNEAQ (reference sequence). The CDR3 is 12 amino acids. V lost 3 bases and J lost 3, with 6 bases in between. The CDR3 coding sequence is TGTGCCAGCAGCTTCTCGAGCTACGAGCAGTACTTC. This encodes CASSFSSYEQYF.

The chain combines TRBV7-2 with TRBJ1-1; no firm D call. Germline assignment: CDR1 SGHTA and CDR2 FQGNSA. V lost 1 base and J lost 2, with 11 bases in between. CDR3 length: 15 residues. The DNA for the CDR3 is TGTGCCAGCAGCTTAGATATCCAGGTCAACACTGAAGCTTTCTTT. Translated: CASSLDIQVNTEAFF.

The chain recombines TRBV19 with TRBJ2-1, with TRBD2 matching 16 bases. Germline V gene lookup returns CDR1 LNHDA and CDR2 SQIVND (reference sequence). Unmatched junction bases numbered 8, after V lost 6 bases and J lost 6 bases. The CDR3 sequence is 17 residues long. The CDR3 DNA is TGTGCCAGTAGCCTACGGGGGACTAGCGGGAGGGCCAATGAGCAGTTCTTC. Protein sequence: CASSLRGTSGRANEQFF.

V is TRBV27 and J is TRBJ2-7; 8 bases align to TRBD2. The CDR3 is 14 amino acids. The germline V gene has CDR1 MNHEY and CDR2 SMNVEV (reference sequence). Losses at the gene ends were 2 bases for V and 1 base for J; bases not matched to a gene: 1. The CDR3 sequence is CASSLLAGSYEQYF. DNA for the CDR3: TGTGCCAGCAGTTTACTAGCGGGTTCCTACGAGCAGTACTTC.